This T cell receptor beta chain stems from a study of CD8 T cells in Susac syndrome. The germline V and J ends were trimmed by 3 bases and 5 bases, with 24 bases remaining between them. This CDR3 has 17 amino acids. Germline CDR1 DFQATT, CDR2 SNEGSKA (reference sequence). This clonotype was seen only once. TEMRA cells were FACS-enriched, and CD8+ and CD4+ T cells were isolated negatively. Reverse transcription used roughly 0.45 to 1 ug RNA and random hexamers. Amplification of TCR beta CDR3 by immunoSEQ multiplex PCR spanned 54 Vbeta and 13 Jbeta. MiXCR, applied by TCRdb to the immunoSEQ multiplex PCR reads, yields one record per CDR3 protein. The sample carries 150,000 to 200,000 distinct CDR3 sequences, approximately 96% recorded once.

The sequence came from a human donor with multiple sclerosis. The chain carries TRBV20-1 and TRBJ2-3; D may be TRBD2 (5 bases). The specimen sequenced was CD8+ T cells from PBMCs. The CDR3 reads CSARDFIRPRNVDTQYF. The CDR3 region has the DNA TGCAGTGCTAGGGACTTCATTCGGCCAAGAAACGTAGATACGCAGTATTTT.